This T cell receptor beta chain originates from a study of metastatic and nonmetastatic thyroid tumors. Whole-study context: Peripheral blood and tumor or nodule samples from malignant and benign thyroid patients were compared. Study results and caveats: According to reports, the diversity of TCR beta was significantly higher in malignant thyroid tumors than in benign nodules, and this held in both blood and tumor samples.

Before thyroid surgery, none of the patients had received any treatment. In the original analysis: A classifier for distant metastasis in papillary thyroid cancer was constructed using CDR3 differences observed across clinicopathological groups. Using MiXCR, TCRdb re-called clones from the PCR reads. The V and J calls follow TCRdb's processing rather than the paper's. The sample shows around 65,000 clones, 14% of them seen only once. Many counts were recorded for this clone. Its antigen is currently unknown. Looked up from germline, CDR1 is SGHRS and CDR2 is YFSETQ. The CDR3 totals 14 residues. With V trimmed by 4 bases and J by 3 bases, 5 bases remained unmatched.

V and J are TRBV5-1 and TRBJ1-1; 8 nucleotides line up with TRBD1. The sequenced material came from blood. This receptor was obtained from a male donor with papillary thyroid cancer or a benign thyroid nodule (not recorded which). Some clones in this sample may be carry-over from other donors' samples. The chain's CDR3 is CASSIGQGDTEAFF. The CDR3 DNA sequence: TGCGCCAGCAGCATAGGACAGGGAGACACTGAAGCTTTCTTT. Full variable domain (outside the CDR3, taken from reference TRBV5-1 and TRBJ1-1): KAGVTQTPRYLIKTRGQQVTLSCSPISGHRSVSWYQQTPGQGLQFLFEYFSETQRNKGNFPGRFSGRQFSNSRSEMNVSTLELGDSALYLCASSIGQGDTEAFFGQGTRLTVV.